The entry below gives a single TCR beta chain sequence along with its context. The sample belongs to a study of blood T cell repertoires in COVID-19. Study background: The samples span acute and convalescent COVID-19 from the United States, Italy and Spain. PBMCs, B-cell-depleted T cells, or T cells provided the cDNA or gDNA that made up the material.

Original handling: Estimates of nucleated cell counts were drawn from the amplification of reference gene primers. Sequenced by immunoSEQ multiplex PCR; TCRdb stores in-frame clones only, minus some. V, J and clone size are those of that table, while D and trimming were read from the DNA. The repertoire includes roughly 190,000 clones, roughly four fifths of them detected once, and 12% sits in the top ten. Trimming removed 2 bases from V and 6 bases from J; junction bases left unmatched: 2. Germline V gives CDR1 MNHEY, CDR2 SVGAGI. This CDR3 is 14 amino acids long. Participants' reported clinical history set cohort assignment.

Sample: PBMCs or T cells enriched from blood (not recorded which). The sequence came from a man between 35 and 55 years old who had recovered from COVID-19. The gene calls are TRBV6-5 and TRBJ1-4, with 8 bases identical to TRBD1. CDR3 amino acids: CASSYGQGYEKLFF. The CDR3 DNA sequence: TGTGCCAGCAGTTACGGACAGGGCTATGAAAAACTGTTTTTT.